This T cell receptor (beta chain) is from a study of regulatory T cells in long-lasting Graves disease. Background on the study: Graves' patients, newly diagnosed, had taken antithyroid drugs under 3 months. Study-level findings and limits: Shared public clonotypes totalled 2,500 to 3,500 in persistent patients, compared with about 930 in new patients. Persistent disease favored TRBV28, TRBJ1-2 and TRBJ2-5.

Documented time point: newly diagnosed GD, antithyroid drugs for less than 3 months. PBMC-extracted RNA yielded the TCR library. This clonotype has a count of ten or more. No antigen is known for it. Deletions cut 1 base from V and 4 bases from J, with 15 bases between. The CDR3 length is 16 residues. Per germline, CDR1 SGHTA and CDR2 FQGTGA. CDR3-region Arm-PCR and iRepertoire HTBI primers produced the TCR beta libraries. Original analysis: Taken together, the samples had around 66 TRBV and some 15 TRBJ segments identified. TCRdb independently ran MiXCR on the multiplex PCR reads; one entry per CDR3 protein. The V and J calls and clone size are TCRdb's, not the authors'. Among 410,000 or so distinct CDR3 sequences, 14% to 15% were seen once, and the ten largest hold over 15%. In addition, the sample was reused for a study of T cells in Graves' hyperthyroidism and ophthalmopathy.

V gene TRBV7-3 combines with J gene TRBJ2-3, with a possible D match to TRBD2 (6 bases). The TCR comes from a woman in her twenties or thirties with Graves disease. The input for sequencing was peripheral blood mononuclear cells (PBMCs), taken at new diagnosis, from a patient treated with antithyroid drugs. The CDR3 bases are TGTGCCAGCAGCTTAAGTGGGGGGATTGGATCAGATACGCAGTATTTT. The encoded protein is CASSLSGGIGSDTQYF.